The 9 T cell receptor beta chains listed next were all sequenced from one sample in a study of spatial heterogeneity in lung cancer. The time point here: sample taken at primary tumor resection. Material for sequencing was whole RNA from tumor, nontumor lung or frozen PBMC, left unsorted. MiXCR, applied by TCRdb to the 5' RACE reads, yields one record per CDR3 protein. The top ten clones hold over 40% of a sample with 85,000 to 100,000 distinct CDR3 sequences, approximately 12% of them seen once. The sample here was PBMCs, taken at surgery. Receptors originate from a male donor with early-stage non-small cell lung cancer.

V is TRBV4-2 and J is TRBJ1-2; tentatively, D is TRBD1 (6 bases). This CDR3 comprises 15 residues. Trimming took 0 bases from V and 2 from J, leaving 10 bases between them. CDR1 and CDR2 from the germline V gene are LGHNA and YNFKEQ. CDR3 DNA sequence: TGTGCCAGCAGCCAAGATGCCGGACAGAACTATGGCTACACCTTC. It yields the protein CASSQDAGQNYGYTF.

This clonotype was observed at least ten times. The rearrangement joins TRBV4-1 to TRBJ2-1; TRBD2 aligns across 9 bases. The CDR3 contains 19 residues. Germline CDR1 reads MGHRA; CDR2 reads YSYEKL. Losses at the gene ends were 1 base for V and 7 bases for J; bases not matched to a gene: 17. The CDR3 sequence: CASSQGSLRGRGWSNEQFF. The CDR3 DNA follows: TGCGCCAGCAGCCAAGGCTCACTACGCGGGAGGGGTTGGTCGAATGAGCAGTTCTTC.

The rearrangement links TRBV3-1 to TRBJ1-2; no clear D. The CDR3 length is 13 residues. V was trimmed by 2 bases and J by 4 bases, leaving 8 bases between them. The V gene's germline CDR1 is LGHDT and CDR2 YNNKEL (reference sequence). DNA of the CDR3: TGTGCCAGCAGCCAAATCAAGTCCTATGGCTACACCTTC. It translates to CASSQIKSYGYTF.

This chain's CDR3 is CASSLLGTENYEQYF. In DNA, the CDR3 is TGCGCCAGCAGCCTATTGGGGACAGAGAACTACGAGCAGTACTTC. The gene calls are TRBV5-1 and TRBJ2-7; 7 bases map to TRBD1. The V gene's germline CDR1 is SGHRS and CDR2 YFSETQ. Losses at the gene ends were 4 bases for V and 3 bases for J; bases not matched to a gene: 10. The CDR3 is 15 amino acids.

This clonotype was recorded a few times. The rearrangement uses TRBV7-2 and TRBJ1-4; 8 nucleotides align to TRBD1. The CDR3 is made up of 15 amino acids. Trimming took 1 base from V and 5 from J; bases not matched to a gene: 3. Looked up from germline, CDR1 is SGHTA and CDR2 is FQGNSA. This chain's CDR3 is CASSLVGTGNEKLFF. As DNA, the CDR3 is TGTGCCAGCAGCTTAGTAGGGACAGGCAATGAAAAACTGTTTTTT.

This clonotype was seen a handful of times. The rearrangement uses TRBV18 and TRBJ1-1, with TRBD1 identical over 7 bases. Germline V CDR1 and CDR2: KGHSH, LQKENI. The V segment lost 5 bases and the J segment 7 bases; nucleotides outside the gene matches: 10. The CDR3 totals 14 residues. DNA of the CDR3: TGTGCCAGCTCAACCTACGAGACAGGGAATGAAGCTTTCTTT. This translates into CASSTYETGNEAFF.

This clonotype was seen a handful of times. V is TRBV9 and J is TRBJ2-1; 10 bases match TRBD1. Trimming removed 0 bases from V and 5 bases from J; junction bases left unmatched: 5. This CDR3 contains 16 residues. CDR1 and CDR2 (germline): SGDLS, YYNGEE. The DNA for the CDR3 is TGTGCCAGCAGCGTAGGACAGGGGGCTCGGGACAATGAGCAGTTCTTC. As protein: CASSVGQGARDNEQFF.

The rearrangement uses TRBV29-1 and TRBJ1-2, with TRBD1 matching over 11 bases. Germline V CDR1 and CDR2: SQVTM, ANQGSEA. The CDR3 runs to 13 residues. Unmatched junction bases numbered 6, after V lost 8 bases and J lost 4 bases. CDR3 DNA: TGCAGCACCGGACAGGGGGCATCCTATGGCTACACCTTC. The encoded protein is CSTGQGASYGYTF.

This clonotype was seen at least ten times. Written as DNA, the CDR3 is TGCGCCAGCAGCCAAGATCGGGCTACAGGAGACAGGGAGCAGTTCTTC. It translates to CASSQDRATGDREQFF. The chain joins TRBV4-3 to TRBJ2-1; D might be TRBD1 (6 bases). CDR1 and CDR2 (germline): LGHNA, YSLEER. V was cut by 0 bases and J by 10 bases, with 19 bases left in between. The CDR3 is 16 amino acids.